There are many counts of the clone carrying this T cell receptor (beta chain). The target antigen is unknown. Addition of a universal primer site occurred through template switching, and cDNA carried unique molecular identifiers. Via MiXCR, TCRdb re-called the 5' RACE reads, giving one row per CDR3 protein. The profile shows 300,000 to 350,000 distinct CDR3 sequences, 9% to 15% of them singletons. This entry is derived from a study of identical twins. Broader study findings: Beta clonotypes that were abundant in cord blood contained fewer insertions, a pattern absent from memory repertoires.

This CDR3 spans 14 amino acids. The V end lost 7 bases, the J end lost 0 bases, and 11 bases lay between the germline ends. The same specimen was also included in a second study, on yellow fever vaccine responses in identical twins.

This chain joins TRBV12-3 or TRBV12-4 and TRBJ2-3; possible D gene TRBD2, 6 bases. The sequenced sample consisted of CD8+ T cells sorted from blood. The sequence was obtained from a woman aged 18-29 years in good health. The CDR3 DNA reads as TGTGCCAGCAACAGTCGGGGGAGCACAGATACGCAGTATTTT. This translates into CASNSRGSTDTQYF.